This T cell receptor (beta chain) is from a study of response to subunit inactivated influenza vaccine. This clonotype has just a few counts. V gave up 1 base and J gave up 5 bases, with 15 bases separating them. Germline V lookup: CDR1 SGHRS, CDR2 YFSETQ. This CDR3 is built from 15 residues. In TCRdb, the RT-PCR reads were re-called with MiXCR into one record per CDR3 protein. Altogether roughly 460,000 distinct CDR3 sequences are present, approximately 11% being singletons, with the ten largest covering around 12%. Source: PBMCs from blood, taken 40 to 50 days after vaccination. This TCR was recovered from a man in his fifties or sixties who received an inactivated influenza vaccine. The rearrangement links TRBV5-1 to TRBJ2-5; weak D call: TRBD2 (5 bases). The chain's CDR3 is CASSLFRPGMETQYF. CDR3 coding DNA: TGCGCCAGCAGCTTGTTTCGTCCGGGGATGGAGACCCAGTACTTC.